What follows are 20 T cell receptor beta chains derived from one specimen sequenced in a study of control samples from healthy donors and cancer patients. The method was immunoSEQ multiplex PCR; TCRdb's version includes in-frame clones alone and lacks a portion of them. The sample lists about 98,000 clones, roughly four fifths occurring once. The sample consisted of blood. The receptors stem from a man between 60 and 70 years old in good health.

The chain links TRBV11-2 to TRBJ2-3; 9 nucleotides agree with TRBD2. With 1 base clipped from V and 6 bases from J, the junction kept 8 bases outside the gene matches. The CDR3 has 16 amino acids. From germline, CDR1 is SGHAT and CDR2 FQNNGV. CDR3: CASSLVAGVTRDTQYF. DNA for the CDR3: TGTGCCAGCAGCTTAGTAGCGGGGGTCACCAGGGATACGCAGTATTTT.

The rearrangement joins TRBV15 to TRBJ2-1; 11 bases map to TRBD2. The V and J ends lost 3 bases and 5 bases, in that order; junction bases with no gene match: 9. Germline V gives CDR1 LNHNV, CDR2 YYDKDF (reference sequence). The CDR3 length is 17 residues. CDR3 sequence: CATSRVTSGGRHNEQFF. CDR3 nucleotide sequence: TGTGCCACCAGCAGGGTAACTAGCGGGGGAAGGCACAATGAGCAGTTCTTC.

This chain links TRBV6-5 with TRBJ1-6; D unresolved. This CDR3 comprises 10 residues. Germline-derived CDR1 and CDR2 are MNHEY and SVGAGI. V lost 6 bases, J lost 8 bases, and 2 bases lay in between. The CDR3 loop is CASRDSPLHF. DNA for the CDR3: TGTGCCAGCAGGGATTCACCCCTCCACTTT.

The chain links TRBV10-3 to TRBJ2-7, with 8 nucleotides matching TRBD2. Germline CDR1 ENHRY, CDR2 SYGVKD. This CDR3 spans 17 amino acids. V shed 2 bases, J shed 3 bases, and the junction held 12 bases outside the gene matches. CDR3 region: CAISEVFARRGDYEQYF. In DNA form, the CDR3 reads TGTGCCATCAGTGAGGTATTCGCTAGGCGGGGGGACTACGAGCAGTACTTC.

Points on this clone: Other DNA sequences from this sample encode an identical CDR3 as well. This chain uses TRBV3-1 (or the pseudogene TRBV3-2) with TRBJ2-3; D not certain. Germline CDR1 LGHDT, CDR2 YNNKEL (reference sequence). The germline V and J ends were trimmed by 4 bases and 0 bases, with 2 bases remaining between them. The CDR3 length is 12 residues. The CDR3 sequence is CASSLSTDTQYF. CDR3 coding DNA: TGTGCCAGCAGCCTTAGCACAGATACGCAGTATTTT.

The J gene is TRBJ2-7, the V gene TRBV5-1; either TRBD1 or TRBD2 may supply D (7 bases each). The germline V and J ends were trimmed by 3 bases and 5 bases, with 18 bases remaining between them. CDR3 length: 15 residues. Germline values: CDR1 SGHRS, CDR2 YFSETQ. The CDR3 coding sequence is TGCGCCAGCAGCTCCTCAGGGGGGGTCGGCGACGAGCAGTACTTC. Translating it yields CASSSSGGVGDEQYF.

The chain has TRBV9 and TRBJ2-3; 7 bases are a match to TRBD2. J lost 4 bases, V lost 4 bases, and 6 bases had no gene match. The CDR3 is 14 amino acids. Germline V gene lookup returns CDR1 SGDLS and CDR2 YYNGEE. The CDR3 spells CASSPVTSADTQYF. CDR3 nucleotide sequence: TGTGCCAGCAGCCCCGTAACTAGCGCAGATACGCAGTATTTT.

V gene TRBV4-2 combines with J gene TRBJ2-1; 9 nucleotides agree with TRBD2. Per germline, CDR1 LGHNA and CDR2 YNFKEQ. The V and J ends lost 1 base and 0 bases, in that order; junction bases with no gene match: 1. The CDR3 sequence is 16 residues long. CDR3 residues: CASSQGAGGSYNEQFF. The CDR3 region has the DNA TGTGCCAGCAGCCAAGGAGCGGGAGGCTCCTACAATGAGCAGTTCTTC.

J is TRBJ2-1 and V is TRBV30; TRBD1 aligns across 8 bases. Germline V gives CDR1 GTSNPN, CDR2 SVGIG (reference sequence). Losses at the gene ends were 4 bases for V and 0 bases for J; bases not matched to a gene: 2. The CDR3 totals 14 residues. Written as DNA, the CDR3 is TGTGCCTGGAACAGGGGGAACTCCTACAATGAGCAGTTCTTC. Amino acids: CAWNRGNSYNEQFF.

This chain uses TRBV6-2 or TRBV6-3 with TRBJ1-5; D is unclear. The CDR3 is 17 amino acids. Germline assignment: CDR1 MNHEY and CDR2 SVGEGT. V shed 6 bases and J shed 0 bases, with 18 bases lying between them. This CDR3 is CASSSTPQGYSNQPQHF. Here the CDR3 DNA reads TGTGCCAGCAGCTCAACCCCCCAAGGATATAGCAATCAGCCCCAGCATTTT.

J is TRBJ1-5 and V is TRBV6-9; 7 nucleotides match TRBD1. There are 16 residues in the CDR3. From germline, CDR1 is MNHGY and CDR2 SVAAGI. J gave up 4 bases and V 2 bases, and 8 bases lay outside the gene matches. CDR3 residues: CASSYRPGGWNQPQHF. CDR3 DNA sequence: TGTGCCAGCAGTTATAGGCCAGGGGGATGGAATCAGCCCCAGCATTTT.

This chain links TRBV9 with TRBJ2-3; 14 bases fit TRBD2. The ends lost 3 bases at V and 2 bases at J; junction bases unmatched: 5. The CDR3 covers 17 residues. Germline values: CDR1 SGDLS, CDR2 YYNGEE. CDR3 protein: CASSEGTSGGLTDTQYF. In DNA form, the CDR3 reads TGTGCCAGCAGCGAGGGGACTAGCGGGGGCCTCACAGATACGCAGTATTTT. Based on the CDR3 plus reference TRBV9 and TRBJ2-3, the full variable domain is DSGVTQTPKHLITATGQRVTLRCSPRSGDLSVYWYQQSLDQGLQFLIQYYNGEERAKGNILERFSAQQFPDLHSELNLSSLELGDSALYFCASSEGTSGGLTDTQYFGPGTRLTVL.

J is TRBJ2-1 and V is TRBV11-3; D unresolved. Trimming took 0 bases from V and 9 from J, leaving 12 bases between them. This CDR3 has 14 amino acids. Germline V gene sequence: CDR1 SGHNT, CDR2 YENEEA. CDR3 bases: TGTGCCAGCAGCTTAGATTCATCTTTCTCTGAGCAGTTCTTC. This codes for CASSLDSSFSEQFF.

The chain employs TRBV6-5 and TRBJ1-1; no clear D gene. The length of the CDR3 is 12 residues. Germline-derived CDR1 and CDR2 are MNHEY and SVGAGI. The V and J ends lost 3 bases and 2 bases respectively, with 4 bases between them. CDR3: CASSYRNTEAFF. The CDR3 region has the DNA TGTGCCAGCAGTTATAGAAACACTGAAGCTTTCTTT.

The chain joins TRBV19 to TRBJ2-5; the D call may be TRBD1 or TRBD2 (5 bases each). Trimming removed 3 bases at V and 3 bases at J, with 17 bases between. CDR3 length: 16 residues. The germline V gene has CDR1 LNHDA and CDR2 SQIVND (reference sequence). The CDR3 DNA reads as TGTGCCAGTAGTATGCAGGGTTGGGGACCGGAAGAGACCCAGTACTTC. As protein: CASSMQGWGPEETQYF.

CDR3 DNA: TGTGCCAGCAGCGGAGGGTACAATGAGCAGTTCTTC. It encodes CASSGGYNEQFF. The chain carries TRBV6-6 and TRBJ2-1; D may be TRBD2 (6 bases). The V end was cut by 6 bases, the J end by 4 bases, with 7 bases between. The CDR3 has 12 amino acids. Germline V gene data show CDR1 as MNHNY and CDR2 as SVGAGI (reference sequence).

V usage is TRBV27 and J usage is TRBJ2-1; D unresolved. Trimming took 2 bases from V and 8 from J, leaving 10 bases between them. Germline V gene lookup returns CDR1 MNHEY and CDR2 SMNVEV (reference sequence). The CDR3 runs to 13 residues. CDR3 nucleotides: TGTGCCAGCAGTTTACCGAGTTCCGATGAGCAGTTCTTC. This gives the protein CASSLPSSDEQFF.

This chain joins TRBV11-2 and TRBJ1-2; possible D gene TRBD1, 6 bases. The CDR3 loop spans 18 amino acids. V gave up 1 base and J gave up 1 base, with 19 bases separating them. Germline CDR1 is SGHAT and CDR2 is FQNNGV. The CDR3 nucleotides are TGTGCCAGCAGCTTAGTGGCAGGGAAGAGGGGGGATAACTATGGCTACACCTTC. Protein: CASSLVAGKRGDNYGYTF.

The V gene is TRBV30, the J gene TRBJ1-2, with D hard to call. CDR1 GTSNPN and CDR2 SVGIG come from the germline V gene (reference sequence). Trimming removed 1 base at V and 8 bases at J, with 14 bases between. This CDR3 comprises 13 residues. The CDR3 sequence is CAWSEQEARGYTF. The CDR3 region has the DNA TGTGCCTGGAGTGAGCAGGAGGCCCGGGGCTACACCTTC.

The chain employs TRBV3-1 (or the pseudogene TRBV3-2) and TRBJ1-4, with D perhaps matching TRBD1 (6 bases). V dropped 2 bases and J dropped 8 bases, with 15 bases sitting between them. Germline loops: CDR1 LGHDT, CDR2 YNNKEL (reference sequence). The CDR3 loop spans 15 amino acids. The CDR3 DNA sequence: TGTGCCAGCAGCCAACGTCGGGGGCGTGGGGAAAAACTGTTTTTT. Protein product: CASSQRRGRGEKLFF.